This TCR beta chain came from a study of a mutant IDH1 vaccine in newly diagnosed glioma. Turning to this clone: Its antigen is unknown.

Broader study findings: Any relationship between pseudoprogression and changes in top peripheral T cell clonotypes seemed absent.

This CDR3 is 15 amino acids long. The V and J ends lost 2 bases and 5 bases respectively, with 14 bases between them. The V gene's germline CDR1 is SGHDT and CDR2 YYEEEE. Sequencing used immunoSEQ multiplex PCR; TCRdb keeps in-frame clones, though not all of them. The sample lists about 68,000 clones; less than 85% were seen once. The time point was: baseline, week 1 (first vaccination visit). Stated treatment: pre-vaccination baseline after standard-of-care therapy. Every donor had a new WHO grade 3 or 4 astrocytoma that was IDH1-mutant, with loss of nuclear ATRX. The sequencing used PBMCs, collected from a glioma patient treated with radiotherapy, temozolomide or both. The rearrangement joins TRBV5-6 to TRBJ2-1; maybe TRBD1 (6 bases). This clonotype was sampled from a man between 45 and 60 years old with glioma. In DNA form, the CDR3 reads TGTGCCAGCAGCTTTATCTTGGACAGAAACAATGAGCAGTTCTTC. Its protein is CASSFILDRNNEQFF. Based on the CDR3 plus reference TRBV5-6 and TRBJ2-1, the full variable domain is DAGVTQSPTHLIKTRGQQVTLRCSPKSGHDTVSWYQQALGQGPQFIFQYYEEEERQRGNFPDRFSGHQFPNYSSELNVNALLLGDSALYLCASSFILDRNNEQFFGPGTRLTVL.